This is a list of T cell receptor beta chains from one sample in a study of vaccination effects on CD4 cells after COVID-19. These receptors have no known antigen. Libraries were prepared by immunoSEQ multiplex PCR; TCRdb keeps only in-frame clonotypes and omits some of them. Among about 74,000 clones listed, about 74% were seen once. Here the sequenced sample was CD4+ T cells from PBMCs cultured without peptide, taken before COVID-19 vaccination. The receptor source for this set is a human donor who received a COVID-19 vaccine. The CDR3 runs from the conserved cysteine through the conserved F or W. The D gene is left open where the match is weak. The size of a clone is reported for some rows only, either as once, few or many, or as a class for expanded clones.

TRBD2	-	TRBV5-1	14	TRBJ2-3	CASSGGVLTDTQYF	TGCGCCAGCAGTGGGGGGGTCCTCACAGATACGCAGTATTTT
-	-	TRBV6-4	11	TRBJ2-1	CASSGGNEQFF	TGTGCCAGCAGTGGGGGAAATGAGCAGTTCTTC
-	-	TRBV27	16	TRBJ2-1	CASTNPTGRPYNEQFF	TGTGCCAGCACCAACCCCACAGGGCGCCCCTACAATGAGCAGTTCTTC
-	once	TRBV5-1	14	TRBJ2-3	CASSPLLATDTQYF	TGCGCCAGCAGCCCCTTACTGGCGACAGATACGCAGTATTTT
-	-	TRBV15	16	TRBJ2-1	CATSRDPGSSYNEQFF	TGTGCCACCAGCAGAGACCCGGGGAGCTCCTACAATGAGCAGTTCTTC
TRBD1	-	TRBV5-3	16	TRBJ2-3	CARTRNWTGRTDTQYF	TGTGCCAGAACCCGGAACTGGACAGGTCGGACAGATACGCAGTATTTT
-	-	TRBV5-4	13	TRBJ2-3	CASSLWYTDTQYF	TGTGCCAGCAGCTTGTGGTACACAGATACGCAGTATTTT
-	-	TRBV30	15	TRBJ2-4	CAWSVTGVAGHIQYF	TGTGCCTGGAGTGTAACTGGGGTAGCAGGGCACATTCAGTACTTC
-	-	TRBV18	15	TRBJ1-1	CASSPLSGPNTEAFF	TGTGCCAGCTCACCACTGTCAGGACCTAACACTGAAGCTTTCTTT
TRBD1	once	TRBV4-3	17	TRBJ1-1	CASSQTNRGRMNTEAFF	TGCGCCAGCAGCCAAACCAACAGGGGTCGGATGAACACTGAAGCTTTCTTT
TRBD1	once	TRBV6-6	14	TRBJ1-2	CASSQTGSLYGYTF	TGTGCCAGCAGTCAGACAGGGAGCCTCTATGGCTACACCTTC
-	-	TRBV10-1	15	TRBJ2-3	CASSESWAVVDTQYF	TGCGCCAGCAGTGAGTCTTGGGCGGTTGTAGATACGCAGTATTTT
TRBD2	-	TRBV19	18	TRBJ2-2	CASSSSRASGVITGELFF	TGTGCCAGTAGTAGCTCTCGGGCTAGCGGGGTAATTACCGGGGAGCTGTTTTTT
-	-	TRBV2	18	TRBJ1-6	CASSGSSVPSSYNSPLHF	TGTGCCAGCAGTGGGAGTTCGGTTCCGAGCTCCTATAATTCACCCCTCCACTTT
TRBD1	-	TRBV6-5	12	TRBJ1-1	CASSIYDRGAFF	TGTGCCAGCAGCATATACGACAGGGGAGCTTTCTTT
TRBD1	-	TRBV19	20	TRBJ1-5	CASHPLARDRGRGSNQPQHF	TGTGCCTCCCACCCCCTTGCCCGGGACAGGGGGCGCGGGAGCAATCAGCCCCAGCATTTT
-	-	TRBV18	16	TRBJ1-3	CASSPQGKGSGNTIYF	TGTGCCAGCTCACCACAGGGGAAAGGCTCTGGAAACACCATATATTTT
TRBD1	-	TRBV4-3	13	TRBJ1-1	CASSQERGQGAFF	TGCGCCAGCAGCCAAGAGAGAGGACAGGGAGCTTTCTTT
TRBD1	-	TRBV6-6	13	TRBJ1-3	CASLGTAGNTIYF	TGTGCCAGCCTAGGGACAGCTGGAAACACCATATATTTT
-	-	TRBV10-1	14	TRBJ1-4	CASSDRPSGEKLFF	TGCGCCAGCAGTGATCGGCCTTCGGGTGAAAAACTGTTTTTT
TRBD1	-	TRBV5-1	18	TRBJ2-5	CASSPTGTGGRTGETQYF	TGCGCCAGCAGCCCAACCGGGACAGGTGGCCGTACGGGAGAGACCCAGTACTTC
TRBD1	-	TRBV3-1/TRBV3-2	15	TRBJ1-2	CASSPTGEGFNGYTF	TGTGCCAGCAGCCCGACAGGGGAAGGATTTAATGGCTACACCTTC
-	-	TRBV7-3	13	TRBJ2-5	CASSLNRVETQYF	TGTGCCAGCAGCTTAAACAGGGTGGAGACCCAGTACTTC
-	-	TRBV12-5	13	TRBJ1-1	CASGLNTYTEAFF	TGTGCTAGTGGTTTGAACACCTACACTGAAGCTTTCTTT
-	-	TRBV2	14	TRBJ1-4	CASSDGRVAEKLFF	TGTGCCAGCAGTGACGGCAGGGTCGCGGAAAAACTGTTTTTT
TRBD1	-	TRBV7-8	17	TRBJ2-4	CASSFKPYRDSKNIQYF	TGTGCCAGCAGCTTTAAGCCTTACCGGGACAGTAAAAACATTCAGTACTTC
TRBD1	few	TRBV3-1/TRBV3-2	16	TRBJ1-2	CASSSGQAMLGYGYTF	TGTGCCAGCAGCTCAGGACAGGCAATGTTGGGGTATGGCTACACCTTC
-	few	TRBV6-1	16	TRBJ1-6	CASSELGGPYNSPLHF	TGTGCCAGCAGTGAACTTGGAGGGCCTTATAATTCACCCCTCCACTTT
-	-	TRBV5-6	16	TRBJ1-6	CASSLLGATYNSPLHF	TGTGCCAGCAGCTTGTTGGGGGCCACCTATAATTCACCCCTCCACTTT
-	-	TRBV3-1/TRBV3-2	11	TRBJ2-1	CASSHYREQFF	TGTGCCAGCAGCCACTATCGTGAGCAGTTCTTC
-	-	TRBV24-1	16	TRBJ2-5	CATSDSRDVGRETQYF	TGTGCCACCAGTGACAGCAGGGACGTGGGGCGGGAGACCCAGTACTTC
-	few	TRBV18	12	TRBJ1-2	CASSPSGNGYTF	TGTGCCAGCTCACCGTCGGGGAATGGCTACACCTTC
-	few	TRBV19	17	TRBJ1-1	CASSIDPLGRVNTEAFF	TGTGCCAGTAGTATAGACCCCCTCGGTCGGGTGAACACTGAAGCTTTCTTT
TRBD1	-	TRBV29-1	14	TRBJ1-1	CSAWGRGLHTEAFF	TGCAGCGCCTGGGGCAGGGGGCTTCACACTGAAGCTTTCTTT
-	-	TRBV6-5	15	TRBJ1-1	CASSTYTGMNTEAFF	TGTGCCAGCAGTACCTACACCGGTATGAACACTGAAGCTTTCTTT
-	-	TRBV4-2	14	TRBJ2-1	CASSQGHTVNEQFF	TGTGCCAGCAGCCAAGGACATACCGTTAATGAGCAGTTCTTC
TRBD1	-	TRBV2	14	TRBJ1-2	CASSEMDRGAGYTF	TGTGCCAGCAGTGAAATGGACAGGGGGGCTGGCTACACCTTC
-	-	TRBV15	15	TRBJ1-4	CATSRDLGFNEKLFF	TGTGCCACCAGCAGAGATCTAGGTTTTAATGAAAAACTGTTTTTT
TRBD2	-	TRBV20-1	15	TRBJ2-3	CSACDSGGASDTQYF	TGCAGTGCTTGTGATAGCGGGGGGGCTTCCGATACGCAGTATTTT
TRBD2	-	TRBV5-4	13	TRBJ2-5	CASSLRGEETQYF	TGTGCCAGCAGCTTGCGGGGGGAAGAGACCCAGTACTTC
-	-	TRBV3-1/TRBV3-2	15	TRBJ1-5	CASSQETGESQPQHF	TGTGCCAGCAGCCAAGAGACAGGCGAGTCTCAGCCCCAGCATTTT
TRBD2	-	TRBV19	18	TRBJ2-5	CASSNGLAGRRDPETQYF	TGTGCCAGTAGTAACGGACTAGCGGGGCGGAGAGACCCAGAGACCCAGTACTTC
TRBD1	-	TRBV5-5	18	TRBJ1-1	CASSLVWGTAPMNTEAFF	TGTGCCAGCAGCTTGGTATGGGGGACAGCTCCTATGAACACTGAAGCTTTCTTT
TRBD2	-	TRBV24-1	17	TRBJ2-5	CATSDRQTSGRGETQYF	TGTGCCACCAGTGACCGCCAGACCAGCGGGAGGGGAGAGACCCAGTACTTC
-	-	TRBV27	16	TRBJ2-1	CASSFRIGQGFNEQFF	TGTGCCAGCAGTTTCCGTATCGGGCAGGGCTTCAATGAGCAGTTCTTC
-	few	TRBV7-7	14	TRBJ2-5	CASSLFGLGQTQYF	TGTGCCAGCAGCTTGTTCGGGCTAGGACAGACCCAGTACTTC
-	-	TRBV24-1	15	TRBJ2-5	CATSDPAGPQETQYF	TGTGCCACCAGTGACCCCGCGGGGCCCCAAGAGACCCAGTACTTC
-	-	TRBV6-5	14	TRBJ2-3	CASSYSAGADTQYF	TGTGCCAGCAGTTACTCGGCCGGTGCAGATACGCAGTATTTT
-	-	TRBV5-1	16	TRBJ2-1	CASSRELGVGGNEQFF	TGCGCCAGCAGCCGGGAGTTAGGGGTGGGCGGCAATGAGCAGTTCTTC
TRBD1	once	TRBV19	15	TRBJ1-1	CASSIDPDREAEAFF	TGTGCCAGTAGTATAGACCCAGACAGGGAGGCTGAAGCTTTCTTT
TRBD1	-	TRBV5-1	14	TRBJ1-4	CASSRGQGGEKLFF	TGCGCCAGCAGCCGGGGACAGGGGGGTGAAAAACTGTTTTTT
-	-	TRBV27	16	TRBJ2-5	CASRPRPDRSQETQYF	TGTGCCAGCAGGCCCCGACCAGACAGGTCGCAAGAGACCCAGTACTTC
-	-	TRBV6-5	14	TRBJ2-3	CASSVAVTINTQYF	TGTGCCAGCAGCGTAGCGGTTACGATCAATACGCAGTATTTT
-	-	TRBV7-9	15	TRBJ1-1	CASSFLGRLNTEAFF	TGTGCCAGCAGCTTCCTTGGCAGGCTGAACACTGAAGCTTTCTTT
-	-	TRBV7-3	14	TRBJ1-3	CASSLGGTGNTIYF	TGTGCCAGCAGCTTAGGAGGAACTGGAAACACCATATATTTT
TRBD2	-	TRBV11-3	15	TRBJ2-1	CASSLAAGVGNEQFF	TGTGCCAGCAGCTTAGCGGCGGGGGTGGGCAATGAGCAGTTCTTC
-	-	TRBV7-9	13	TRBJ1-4	CASSLAGDEKLFF	TGTGCCAGCAGCTTAGCAGGAGACGAAAAACTGTTTTTT